This TCR beta chain is from a study of cytomegalovirus exposure and HLA in healthy donors. Broader study findings: TCR beta chains numbering under 200 were designated cytomegalovirus-associated. The HLA-A and HLA-B alleles of most subjects were reportedly predicted accurately from TCR beta sequences.

Trimming left V 3 bases short and J 2 bases short, with 13 bases between. CDR3 length equals 15 residues. The germline gives CDR1 MNHEY, CDR2 SVGAGI. This clone turned up a few times. Its antigen is unknown. Among the donors, all were healthy bone marrow donors. PCR amplification relied on 60 Vbeta primers (plus 13 Jbeta primers). Clones were sequenced by immunoSEQ multiplex PCR, and TCRdb holds only the in-frame ones, with some missing. The data contain about 150,000 clones, roughly three quarters of them singletons. The V gene is TRBV6-5, the J gene TRBJ1-2; D is possibly TRBD1 (5 bases). This TCR derives from a man aged 25 to 40 in good health and CMV-seropositive. Sequenced input: PBMCs. The CDR3 protein is CASSYLGKGNYGYTF. CDR3 DNA: TGTGCCAGCAGTTATTTAGGAAAGGGGAACTATGGCTACACCTTC.